These 30 T cell receptor beta chains originate from one sample sequenced in a study of T cells in Graves' hyperthyroidism and ophthalmopathy. It was RNA transcripts that yielded the amplified TCR beta CDR3 regions. The HTBI primer set served for first-round RT-PCR of the TCR CDR3. A single record per CDR3 protein comes from TCRdb applying MiXCR to the multiplex PCR reads. The sample has some 720,000 distinct CDR3 sequences, approximately 16% seen once; the top ten hold approximately 8%. The specimen was blood. These receptors were taken from a man aged 18 to 30 with Graves' hyperthyroidism.

This clonotype occurred a few times. The V gene is TRBV6-1, the J gene TRBJ2-2; TRBD2 matches 13 bases. Germline CDR1 and CDR2: MNHNS and SASEGT. The CDR3 runs 17 residues. The ends lost 5 bases at V and 5 bases at J; junction bases unmatched: 8. CDR3 DNA: TGTGCCAGCAGTACTAGCGGGAGGGGCTTCGGGACCGGGGAGCTGTTTTTT. This codes for CASSTSGRGFGTGELFF.

This clonotype has ten or more counts. The rearrangement joins TRBV20-1 to TRBJ2-7; no firm D call. V lost 4 bases to trimming and J lost 2 bases, with 9 bases between them. This CDR3 has 12 residues. Germline V gives CDR1 DFQATT, CDR2 SNEGSKA (reference sequence). The CDR3 DNA reads as TGCAGTGCTAATGCGGAGACCTACGAGCAGTACTTC. It is translated as CSANAETYEQYF.

This clonotype was detected many times. J is TRBJ2-3 and V is TRBV11-1; TRBD1 or TRBD2 may be the D gene (5 bases each). With 5 bases removed from V and 6 bases from J, the gap between germline ends came to 18 bases. The CDR3 totals 15 residues. Germline-derived CDR1 and CDR2 are SGHAT and FQDESV (reference sequence). The DNA of the CDR3 is TGTGCCAGCAGCCCTGGGACCGCCCCGGGGGATACGCAGTATTTT. Translating it yields CASSPGTAPGDTQYF. Based on the CDR3 plus reference TRBV11-1 and TRBJ2-3, the full variable domain is EAEVAQSPRYKITEKSQAVAFWCDPISGHATLYWYRQILGQGPELLVQFQDESVVDDSQLPKDRFSAERLKGVDSTLKIQPAELGDSAMYLCASSPGTAPGDTQYFGPGTRLTVL.

This clonotype was counted ten times or more. The rearrangement uses TRBV30 and TRBJ1-2, with D unclear. Germline assignment: CDR1 GTSNPN and CDR2 SVGIG (reference sequence). The CDR3 extends over 13 amino acids. V shed 1 base and J shed 0 bases, with 6 bases lying between them. The CDR3, as DNA: TGTGCCTGGAGTGCCAAAGCTAACTATGGCTACACCTTC. Translated, it gives CAWSAKANYGYTF.

This clonotype has just a few counts. The chain carries TRBV6-1 and TRBJ2-1; TRBD2 aligns across 9 bases. Looked up from germline, CDR1 is MNHNS and CDR2 is SASEGT. V dropped 5 bases and J dropped 7; count of bases not matched to a gene: 9. The CDR3 extends over 15 amino acids. CDR3 loop: CASSRLAATKNEQFF. CDR3 sequence (DNA): TGTGCCAGCAGTAGACTAGCGGCCACTAAGAATGAGCAGTTCTTC.

The chain couples TRBV12-5 to TRBJ1-3; no reliable D call. Trimming cost V 5 bases and J 3 bases, with 8 bases left between them. From germline, CDR1 is LGHNT and CDR2 FRNRAP. The CDR3 has 13 residues. The CDR3 DNA reads as TGTGCTAGTGGTCCCGCGAGTGGAAACACCATATATTTT. Translation gives CASGPASGNTIYF.

Comment on this clonotype: A much more abundant neighbour one base away suggests this may be a read error. The chain has TRBV28 and TRBJ2-7; no clear D. Germline CDR1 and CDR2: MDHEN and SYDVKM. This CDR3 has 15 residues. CDR3 bases: TGTGCCAGCAGTTTAGTCCATTCCCCCCACTACGGGCAGTACTTC. Amino acid sequence: CASSLVHSPHYGQYF.

This chain connects TRBV20-1 to TRBJ1-2, with D possibly matching TRBD1 (6 bases). This CDR3 has 13 residues. Germline CDR1 reads DFQATT; CDR2 reads SNEGSKA (reference sequence). Between the trimmed V and J ends, which lost 6 bases and 2 bases, there was a span of 13 bases. In nucleotides, the CDR3 is TGCAGTGCCCTGGGGGCAGGGAACTATGGCTACACCTTC. Translating it yields CSALGAGNYGYTF.

This clonotype appeared many times. The chain joins TRBV28 to TRBJ2-7; weak D call: TRBD2 (5 bases). Germline lookup yields CDR1 MDHEN and CDR2 SYDVKM. The length of the CDR3 is 13 residues. V lost 2 bases, J lost 6 bases, and 11 bases lay in between. CDR3 residues: CASSLLRAGEQYF. The CDR3 region has the DNA TGTGCCAGCAGTTTACTCCGGGCGGGCGAGCAGTACTTC.

This clonotype was recorded at least ten times. The gene calls are TRBV29-1 and TRBJ2-7, with TRBD2 identical over 13 bases. Trimming took 6 bases from V and 2 from J; bases not matched to a gene: 4. Germline lookup yields CDR1 SQVTM and CDR2 ANQGSEA. The CDR3 covers 14 residues. This CDR3 reads CSVAGLAGTYEQYF. CDR3 DNA: TGCAGCGTAGCGGGACTAGCGGGGACCTACGAGCAGTACTTC.

This rearrangement joins TRBV28 to TRBJ2-2; 9 bases are shared with TRBD2. This CDR3 is built from 16 residues. Germline V lookup: CDR1 MDHEN, CDR2 SYDVKM. With 1 base clipped from V and 6 bases from J, the junction kept 6 bases outside the gene matches. DNA for the CDR3: TGTGCCAGCAGTTTATCCGGTATAGCGGGAGCCGGGGAGCTGTTTTTT. Its protein is CASSLSGIAGAGELFF.

This clonotype was seen repeatedly, ten times or more. The rearrangement uses TRBV2 and TRBJ2-7; TRBD1 aligns across 9 bases. After removal of 6 bases from V and 0 bases from J, the junction contained 6 bases not matched to a gene. The CDR3 totals 15 residues. The germline gives CDR1 SNHLY, CDR2 FYNNEI. CDR3 residues: CASREPGQGSYEQYF. The CDR3 DNA sequence: TGTGCCAGCAGGGAGCCGGGACAGGGCTCCTACGAGCAGTACTTC.

This clonotype has just a few counts. This rearrangement joins TRBV3-1 to TRBJ2-7, with a weak D call TRBD1 (6 bases). Germline V gene data show CDR1 as LGHDT and CDR2 as YNNKEL (reference sequence). With 6 bases removed from V and 3 bases from J, the gap between germline ends came to 12 bases. The CDR3 is 13 residues long. The CDR3 here is CASSHEGGYEQYF. In nucleotides, the CDR3 is TGTGCCAGCAGTCACGAAGGGGGCTACGAGCAGTACTTC.

With regard to this clonotype: Because the CDR3 is missing its conserved closing phenylalanine or tryptophan, this is likely a read error. This sequence joins TRBV19 and TRBJ2-5; D gene uncertain. V shed 5 bases and J shed 5 bases, with 12 bases lying between them. The CDR3 has 13 amino acids. In germline, CDR1 is LNHDA, CDR2 SQIVND (reference sequence). The CDR3 sequence: CASSGGRRETQYL. Here the CDR3 DNA reads TGTGCCAGTAGTGGCGGTCGACGGGAGACCCAGTACCTC.

This clonotype has more than one count but fewer than ten. The J gene is TRBJ1-6, the V gene TRBV6-5; 8 bases agree with TRBD1. The germline V gene has CDR1 MNHEY and CDR2 SVGAGI. Losses at the gene ends were 4 bases for V and 6 bases for J; bases not matched to a gene: 5. The CDR3 has 15 amino acids. DNA of the CDR3: TGTGCCAGCAGTTCCACAGGGGGTGGTAATTCACCCCTCCACTTT. Translated, it gives CASSSTGGGNSPLHF.

The V and J genes are TRBV19 and TRBJ2-1; 9 nucleotides line up with TRBD2. This CDR3 has 17 residues. Germline CDR1 is LNHDA and CDR2 is SQIVND (reference sequence). With V trimmed by 5 bases and J by 5 bases, 13 bases remained unmatched. The CDR3 loop is CASSPRLAVLKHNEQFF. Written as DNA, the CDR3 is TGTGCCAGTAGTCCCAGACTAGCGGTGTTAAAGCACAATGAGCAGTTCTTC.

This clonotype was found many times. The V and J genes are TRBV18 and TRBJ2-5, with unresolved D. V was pared by 5 bases and J by 4 bases, with 14 bases between. Germline V gene data show CDR1 as KGHSH and CDR2 as LQKENI. This CDR3 has 14 residues. CDR3 bases: TGTGCCAGCTCAGAATATGGGGTGACAGAGACCCAGTACTTC. Protein: CASSEYGVTETQYF.

The genes are TRBV19 and TRBJ1-5; D ambiguous. Germline assignment: CDR1 LNHDA and CDR2 SQIVND (reference sequence). V lost 6 bases, J lost 0 bases, and 9 bases lay in between. The CDR3 runs 14 residues. The CDR3 protein is CASRVRYSNQPQHF. The CDR3 DNA sequence: TGTGCCAGTAGGGTGAGGTATAGCAATCAGCCCCAGCATTTT.

The V gene is TRBV9, the J gene TRBJ2-1, with TRBD2 identical over 16 bases. The CDR3 length is 18 residues. Trimming removed 4 bases from V and 2 bases from J; junction bases left unmatched: 6. Germline V CDR1 and CDR2: SGDLS, YYNGEE. CDR3 coding DNA: TGTGCCAGCAGCAACCCGGGACTAGCGGGGGGGACCTACAATGAGCAGTTCTTC. This gives the protein CASSNPGLAGGTYNEQFF. The full variable domain, rest sourced from reference TRBV9 and TRBJ2-1, is DSGVTQTPKHLITATGQRVTLRCSPRSGDLSVYWYQQSLDQGLQFLIQYYNGEERAKGNILERFSAQQFPDLHSELNLSSLELGDSALYFCASSNPGLAGGTYNEQFFGPGTRLTVL.

This clonotype was observed a handful of times. The chain is built from TRBV29-1 and TRBJ2-3; the D gene is possibly TRBD1 (5 bases). V was cut by 3 bases and J by 2 bases, with 21 bases left in between. The CDR3 runs 17 residues. CDR1 SQVTM and CDR2 ANQGSEA come from the germline V gene. CDR3 protein: CSVDGQAAARVTDTQYF. The CDR3 coding sequence is TGCAGCGTTGATGGGCAGGCGGCGGCCAGGGTCACAGATACGCAGTATTTT.

The chain carries TRBV24-1 and TRBJ2-1; D may be TRBD2 (5 bases). The CDR3 sequence is 13 residues long. Deletions cut 5 bases from V and 7 bases from J, with 11 bases between. Germline V CDR1 and CDR2: KGHDR, SFDVKD. The CDR3 region has the DNA TGTGCCACCAGTGGTTCCTCGGGGAATGAGCAGTTCTTC. Protein product: CATSGSSGNEQFF.

This rearrangement joins TRBV6-1 to TRBJ2-7; possible D gene TRBD1, 5 bases. The germline gives CDR1 MNHNS, CDR2 SASEGT. With 6 bases removed from V and 0 bases from J, the gap between germline ends came to 21 bases. The CDR3 has 17 amino acids. CDR3 nucleotides: TGTGCCAGCAGCCACCGGACAATTACCCAGAGCTCCTACGAGCAGTACTTC. Its protein is CASSHRTITQSSYEQYF.

The sample holds a few counts of this clonotype. The rearrangement uses TRBV5-1 and TRBJ2-2; D not certain. The V gene lost 2 bases and the J gene lost 1 base, with 9 bases spanning the gap. The length of the CDR3 is 15 residues. CDR1 is SGHRS, CDR2 YFSETQ, per germline. The CDR3: CASSFRQLNTGELFF. The CDR3 DNA sequence: TGCGCCAGCAGCTTTAGGCAGCTGAACACCGGGGAGCTGTTTTTT.

About this clonotype itself: A much larger clonotype is one base distant, so this may be a read error. V usage is TRBV7-3 and J usage is TRBJ1-4; D uncertain. Trimming removed 4 bases from V and 2 bases from J, with 8 bases in between. The CDR3 consists of 14 residues. The V gene's germline CDR1 is SGHTA and CDR2 FQGTGA. The CDR3 DNA is TGTGCCAGCAGCTCCCCAGTCACTAATGAAAAACTGTTTTTT. Amino acids: CASSSPVTNEKLFF.

This clonotype was observed many times. The gene calls are TRBV30 and TRBJ2-3; D gene unclear. Germline V gene lookup returns CDR1 GTSNPN and CDR2 SVGIG (reference sequence). Between the trimmed V and J ends, which lost 2 bases and 3 bases, there was a span of 3 bases. The length of the CDR3 is 11 residues. CDR3 in amino acids: CAWSLTDTQYF. The CDR3 nucleotides read TGTGCCTGGAGTTTGACAGATACGCAGTATTTT.

This clonotype has at least ten counts. The chain carries TRBV27 and TRBJ2-7; a weak D match, TRBD1 (5 bases). Germline lookup yields CDR1 MNHEY and CDR2 SMNVEV (reference sequence). The CDR3 totals 14 residues. V lost 6 bases and J 4 bases, leaving 16 bases between the germline ends. CDR3 DNA: TGTGCCAGCAGCTTCAGGGCCATGGGGTACGAGCAGTACTTC. It encodes CASSFRAMGYEQYF.

This clonotype appeared a few times. The CDR3 DNA follows: TGCGCCAGCAGCCAAGGGACTAGCGACACAGATACGCAGTATTTT. It is translated as CASSQGTSDTDTQYF. The V and J genes are TRBV5-1 and TRBJ2-3; 10 bases align to TRBD2. This CDR3 contains 15 residues. Germline CDR1 reads SGHRS; CDR2 reads YFSETQ. V lost 4 bases and J lost 2; bases outside the gene matches: 4.

Comments on this clonotype: One end of the junction fails to match germline, which may point to a read error. This chain links TRBV7-7 with TRBJ2-5, with a tentative D call TRBD2 (6 bases). CDR3 length: 16 residues. Germline V CDR1 and CDR2: SSHAT, FNYEAQ (reference sequence). This chain's CDR3 is CASSPSIADLQETQYF. CDR3 in DNA: TGTGCTAGCAGCCCATCTATAGCGGACCTGCAAGAGACCCAGTACTTC.

The V call is TRBV20-1, the J call TRBJ2-7; D might be TRBD1 (6 bases). Trimming removed 6 bases at V and 5 bases at J, with 14 bases between. The CDR3 covers 12 residues. Germline-derived CDR1 and CDR2 are DFQATT and SNEGSKA (reference sequence). CDR3 in amino acids: CSAPDRAHEQYF. As DNA, the CDR3 is TGCAGTGCCCCGGACAGAGCCCACGAGCAGTACTTC.

This clonotype was seen repeatedly, ten times or more. The chain is built from TRBV7-3 and TRBJ2-1; tentative D call: TRBD1 (5 bases). Deletions cut 1 base from V and 10 bases from J, with 26 bases between. Per the germline V gene, CDR1 is SGHTA and CDR2 is FQGTGA. The CDR3 totals 18 residues. The CDR3 loop is CASSLKGQGRPPFGEQFF. Written as DNA, the CDR3 is TGTGCCAGCAGCTTAAAAGGGCAGGGTAGGCCACCTTTCGGAGAGCAGTTCTTC.